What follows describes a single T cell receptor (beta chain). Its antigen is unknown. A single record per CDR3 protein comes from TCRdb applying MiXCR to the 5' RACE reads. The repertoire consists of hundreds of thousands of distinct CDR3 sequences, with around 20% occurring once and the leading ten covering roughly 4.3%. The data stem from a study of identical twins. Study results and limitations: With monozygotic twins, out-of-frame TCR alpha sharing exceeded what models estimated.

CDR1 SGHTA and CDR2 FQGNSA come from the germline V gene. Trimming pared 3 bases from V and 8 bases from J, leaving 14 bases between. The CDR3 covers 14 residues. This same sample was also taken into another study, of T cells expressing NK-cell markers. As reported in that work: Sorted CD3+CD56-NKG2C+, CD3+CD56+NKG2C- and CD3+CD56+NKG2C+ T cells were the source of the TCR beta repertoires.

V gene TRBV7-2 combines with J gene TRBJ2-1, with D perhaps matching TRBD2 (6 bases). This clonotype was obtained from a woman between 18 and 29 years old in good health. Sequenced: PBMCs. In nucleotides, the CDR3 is TGTGCCAGCAGCTTGGGGACTTCCGGGGATGAGCAGTTCTTC. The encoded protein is CASSLGTSGDEQFF.